Below, 5 T cell receptor beta chains from the same sample are listed, as sequenced in a study of identifying expanded T cells in peripheral blood. The repertoire was sequenced with immunoSEQ multiplex PCR; TCRdb's copy has only in-frame clones and lacks some. The profile shows tens of thousands of clones, about nine tenths of them singletons. Specimen: blood. These receptors all come from a person aged 18 to 70 in good health.

The chain joins TRBV6-1 to TRBJ1-1; 9 positions agree with TRBD1. The CDR3 covers 13 residues. Trimming removed 5 bases from V and 8 bases from J; junction bases left unmatched: 6. The germline gives CDR1 MNHNS, CDR2 SASEGT. Written as DNA, the CDR3 is TGTGCCAGCAGTAGGGACAGGGCCGGGGAAGCTTTCTTT. Protein product: CASSRDRAGEAFF.

V gene TRBV5-1 combines with J gene TRBJ1-4; 7 bases match TRBD1. This CDR3 is 15 amino acids long. V lost 2 bases, J lost 7 bases, and 8 bases stayed unmatched. The V gene's germline CDR1 is SGHRS and CDR2 YFSETQ. The DNA for the CDR3 is TGCGCCAGCAGCTTTGGTCAGGGGGGGCCTGAAAAACTGTTTTTT. Translating gives CASSFGQGGPEKLFF.

The V and J genes are TRBV29-1 and TRBJ2-7; 9 bases map to TRBD1. Germline assignment: CDR1 SQVTM and CDR2 ANQGSEA. The trim removed 6 bases at V and 2 bases at J, leaving 8 bases unmatched. The CDR3 is made up of 14 amino acids. The DNA for the CDR3 is TGCAGCGTCGCCGGGACAGGGATCCCCTACGAGCAGTACTTC. Translation: CSVAGTGIPYEQYF.

CDR3 sequence: CASSERLQGVQPQHF. The DNA for the CDR3 is TGTGCCAGCAGTGAACGTCTGCAGGGAGTGCAGCCCCAGCATTTT. The rearrangement joins TRBV6-1 to TRBJ1-5, with a tentative D call TRBD1 (5 bases). V gave up 2 bases and J gave up 7 bases, with 15 bases separating them. The length of the CDR3 is 15 residues. The germline CDR1 and CDR2 sequences are MNHNS and SASEGT.

The chain links TRBV5-4 to TRBJ2-3, with 14 positions matching TRBD2. J gave up 1 base and V 5 bases, and 6 bases lay outside the gene matches. CDR3 length: 17 residues. CDR1 is SGHNT and CDR2 is YYREEE in the germline V gene (reference sequence). The CDR3 loop reads CASSRGLAGVGTDTQYF. CDR3 DNA: TGTGCCAGCAGTAGGGGACTAGCGGGAGTTGGCACAGATACGCAGTATTTT.